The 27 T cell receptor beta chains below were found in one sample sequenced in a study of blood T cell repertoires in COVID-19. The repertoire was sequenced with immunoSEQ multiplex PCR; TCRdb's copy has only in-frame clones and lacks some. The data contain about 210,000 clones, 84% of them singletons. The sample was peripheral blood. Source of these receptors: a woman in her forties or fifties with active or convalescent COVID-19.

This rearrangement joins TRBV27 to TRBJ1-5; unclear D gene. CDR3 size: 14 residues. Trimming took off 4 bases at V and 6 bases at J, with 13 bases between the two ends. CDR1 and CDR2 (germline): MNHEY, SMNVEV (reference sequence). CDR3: CASSSARFIQPQHF. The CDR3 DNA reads TGTGCCAGCAGTTCCGCTCGGTTTATTCAGCCCCAGCATTTT.

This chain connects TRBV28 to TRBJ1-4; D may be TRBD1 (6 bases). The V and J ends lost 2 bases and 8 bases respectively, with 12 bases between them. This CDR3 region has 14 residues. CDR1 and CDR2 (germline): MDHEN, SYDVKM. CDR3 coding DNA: TGTGCCAGCAGTTTACGTACAGGGACCGAAAAACTGTTTTTT. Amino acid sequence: CASSLRTGTEKLFF.

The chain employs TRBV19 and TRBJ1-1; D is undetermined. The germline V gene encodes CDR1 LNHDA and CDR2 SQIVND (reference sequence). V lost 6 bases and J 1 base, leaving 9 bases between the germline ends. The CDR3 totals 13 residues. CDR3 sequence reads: CASRRSRNTEAFF. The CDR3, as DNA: TGTGCCAGTAGGCGGAGTCGGAACACTGAAGCTTTCTTT.

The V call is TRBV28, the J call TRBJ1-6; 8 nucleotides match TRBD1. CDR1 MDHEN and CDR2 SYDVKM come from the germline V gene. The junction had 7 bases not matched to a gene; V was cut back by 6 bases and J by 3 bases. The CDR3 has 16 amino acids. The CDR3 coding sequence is TGTGCCAGCAGGGGACAAGGACAGGGCTATAATTCACCCCTCCACTTT. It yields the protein CASRGQGQGYNSPLHF.

The CDR3 is CASSWTGGAGYGYTF. The CDR3 DNA reads TGTGCCAGCAGTTGGACAGGGGGCGCGGGCTATGGCTACACCTTC. The gene calls are TRBV28 and TRBJ1-2; 11 bases align to TRBD1. The ends lost 4 bases at V and 4 bases at J; junction bases unmatched: 5. This CDR3 is 15 amino acids long. Germline lookup yields CDR1 MDHEN and CDR2 SYDVKM.

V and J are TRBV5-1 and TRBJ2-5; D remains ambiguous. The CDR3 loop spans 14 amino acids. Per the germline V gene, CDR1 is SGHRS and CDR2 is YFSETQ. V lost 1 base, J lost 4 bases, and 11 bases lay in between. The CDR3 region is CASSLYPLAETQYF. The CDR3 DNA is TGCGCCAGCAGCTTGTACCCCTTGGCAGAGACCCAGTACTTC.

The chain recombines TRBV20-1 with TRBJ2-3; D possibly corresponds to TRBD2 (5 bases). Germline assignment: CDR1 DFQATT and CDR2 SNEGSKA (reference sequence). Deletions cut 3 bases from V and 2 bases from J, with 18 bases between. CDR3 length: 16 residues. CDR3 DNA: TGCAGTGCTAGTTTTACTCTAGCAGTGCCCACAGATACGCAGTATTTT. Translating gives CSASFTLAVPTDTQYF.

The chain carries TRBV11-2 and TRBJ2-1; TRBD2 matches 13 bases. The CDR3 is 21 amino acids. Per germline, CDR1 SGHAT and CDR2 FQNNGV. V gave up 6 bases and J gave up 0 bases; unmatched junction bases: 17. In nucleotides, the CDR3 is TGTGCCAGCAGTTACGCCCGGACTAGCGGGAGTTACCACAGCTCCTACAATGAGCAGTTCTTC. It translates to CASSYARTSGSYHSSYNEQFF.

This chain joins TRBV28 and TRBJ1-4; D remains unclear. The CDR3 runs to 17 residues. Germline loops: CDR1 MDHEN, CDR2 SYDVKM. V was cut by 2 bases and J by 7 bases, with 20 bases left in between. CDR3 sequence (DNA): TGTGCCAGCAGTTTACCCCCGAGCCTCCTTCCACCTGAAAAACTGTTTTTT. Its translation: CASSLPPSLLPPEKLFF. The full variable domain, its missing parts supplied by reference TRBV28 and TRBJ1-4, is DVKVTQSSRYLVKRTGEKVFLECVQDMDHENMFWYRQDPGLGLRLIYFSYDVKMKEKGDIPEGYSVSREKKERFSLILESASTNQTSMYLCASSLPPSLLPPEKLFFGSGTQLSVL.

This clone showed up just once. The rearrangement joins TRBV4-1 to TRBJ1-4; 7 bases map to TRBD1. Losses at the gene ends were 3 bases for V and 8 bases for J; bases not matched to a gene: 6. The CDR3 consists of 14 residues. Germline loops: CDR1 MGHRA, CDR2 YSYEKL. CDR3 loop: CASSHYRGGEKLFF. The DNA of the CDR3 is TGCGCCAGCAGCCACTACAGGGGAGGCGAAAAACTGTTTTTT.

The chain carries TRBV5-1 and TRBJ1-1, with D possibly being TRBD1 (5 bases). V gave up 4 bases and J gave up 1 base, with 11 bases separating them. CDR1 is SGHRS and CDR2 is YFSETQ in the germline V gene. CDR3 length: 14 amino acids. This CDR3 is CASSPYDRNTEAFF. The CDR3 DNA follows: TGCGCCAGCAGCCCCTATGACAGGAACACTGAAGCTTTCTTT. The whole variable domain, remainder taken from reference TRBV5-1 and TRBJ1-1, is KAGVTQTPRYLIKTRGQQVTLSCSPISGHRSVSWYQQTPGQGLQFLFEYFSETQRNKGNFPGRFSGRQFSNSRSEMNVSTLELGDSALYLCASSPYDRNTEAFFGQGTRLTVV.

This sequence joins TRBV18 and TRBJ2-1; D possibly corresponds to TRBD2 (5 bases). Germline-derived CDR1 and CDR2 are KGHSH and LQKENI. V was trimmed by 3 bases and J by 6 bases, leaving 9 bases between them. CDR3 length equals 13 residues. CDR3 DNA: TGTGCCAGCTCACCGGCGAGGGTCAATGAGCAGTTCTTC. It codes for CASSPARVNEQFF. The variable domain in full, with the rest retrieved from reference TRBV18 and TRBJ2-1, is NAGVMQNPRHLVRRRGQEARLRCSPMKGHSHVYWYRQLPEEGLKFMVYLQKENIIDESGMPKERFSAEFPKEGPSILRIQQVVRGDSAAYFCASSPARVNEQFFGPGTRLTVL.

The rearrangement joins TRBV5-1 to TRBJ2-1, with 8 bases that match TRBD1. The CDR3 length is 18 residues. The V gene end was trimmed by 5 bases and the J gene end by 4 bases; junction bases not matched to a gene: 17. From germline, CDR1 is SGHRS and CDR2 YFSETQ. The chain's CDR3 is CASSYGGHRDRTYNEQFF. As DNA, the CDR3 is TGCGCCAGCAGTTATGGGGGCCACCGGGACAGGACTTACAATGAGCAGTTCTTC.

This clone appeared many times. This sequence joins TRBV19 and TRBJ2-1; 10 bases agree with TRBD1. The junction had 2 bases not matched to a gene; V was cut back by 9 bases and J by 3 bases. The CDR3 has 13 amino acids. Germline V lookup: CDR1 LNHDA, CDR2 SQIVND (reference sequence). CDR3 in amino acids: CASGTGDYNEQFF. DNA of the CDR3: TGTGCCAGCGGGACAGGGGACTACAATGAGCAGTTCTTC.

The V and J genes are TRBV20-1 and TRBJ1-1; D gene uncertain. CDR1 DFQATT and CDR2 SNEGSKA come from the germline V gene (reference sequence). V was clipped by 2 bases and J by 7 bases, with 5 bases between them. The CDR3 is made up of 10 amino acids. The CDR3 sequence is CSARLVEAFF. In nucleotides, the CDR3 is TGCAGTGCTAGATTAGTTGAAGCTTTCTTT.

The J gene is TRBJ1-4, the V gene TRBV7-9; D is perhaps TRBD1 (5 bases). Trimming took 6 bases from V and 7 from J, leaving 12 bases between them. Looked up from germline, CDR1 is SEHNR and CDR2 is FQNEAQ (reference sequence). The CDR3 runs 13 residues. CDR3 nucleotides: TGTGCCAGCAGAGCAGGGTTGGGTGAAAAACTGTTTTTT. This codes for CASRAGLGEKLFF.

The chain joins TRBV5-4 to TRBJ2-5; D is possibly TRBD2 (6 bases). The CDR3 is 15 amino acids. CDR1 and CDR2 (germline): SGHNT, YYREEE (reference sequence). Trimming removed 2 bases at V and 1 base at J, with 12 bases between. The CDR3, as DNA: TGTGCCAGCAGCTTTTCTGCGGGGCCCCAAGAGACCCAGTACTTC. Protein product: CASSFSAGPQETQYF.

CDR3 protein: CASRRSTDTQYF. CDR3 DNA sequence: TGTGCCAGCCGCCGCAGTACAGATACGCAGTATTTT. The V gene is TRBV12-3 or TRBV12-4, the J gene TRBJ2-3; D is uncertain. This CDR3 spans 12 amino acids. The V and J ends lost 8 bases and 3 bases respectively, with 9 bases between them.

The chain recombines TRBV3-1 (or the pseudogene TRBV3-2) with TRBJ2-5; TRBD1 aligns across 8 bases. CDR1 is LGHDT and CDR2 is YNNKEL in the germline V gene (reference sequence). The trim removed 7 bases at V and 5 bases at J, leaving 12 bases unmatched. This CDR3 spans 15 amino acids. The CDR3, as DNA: TGTGCCAGCACCATGTGGACAGGGAGGATGGAGACCCAGTACTTC. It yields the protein CASTMWTGRMETQYF.

The CDR3 nucleotides are TGCGCCAGCAGCCCCGGGACAGGAAAAAGTCTCTCCTACGAGCAGTACTTC. Amino acid sequence: CASSPGTGKSLSYEQYF. The chain is built from TRBV4-1 and TRBJ2-7; 8 nucleotides match TRBD1. V shed 4 bases, J shed 0 bases, and the junction held 11 bases outside the gene matches. The CDR3 covers 17 residues. Germline V gene sequence: CDR1 MGHRA, CDR2 YSYEKL.

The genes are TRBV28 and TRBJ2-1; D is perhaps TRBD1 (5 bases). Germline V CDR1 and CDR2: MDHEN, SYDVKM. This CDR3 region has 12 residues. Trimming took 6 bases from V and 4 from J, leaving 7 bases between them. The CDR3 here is CASRTEYNEQFF. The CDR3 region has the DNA TGTGCCAGCAGGACAGAATACAATGAGCAGTTCTTC.

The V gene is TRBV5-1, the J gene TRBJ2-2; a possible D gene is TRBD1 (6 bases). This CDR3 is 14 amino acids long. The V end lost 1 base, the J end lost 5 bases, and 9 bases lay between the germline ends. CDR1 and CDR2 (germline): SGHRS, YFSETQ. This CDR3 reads CASSLTGMTGELFF. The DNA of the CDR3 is TGCGCCAGCAGCTTGACAGGGATGACCGGGGAGCTGTTTTTT.

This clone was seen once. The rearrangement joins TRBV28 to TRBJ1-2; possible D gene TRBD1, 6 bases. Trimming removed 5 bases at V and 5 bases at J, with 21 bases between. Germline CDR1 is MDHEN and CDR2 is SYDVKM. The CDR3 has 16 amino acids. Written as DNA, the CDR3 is TGTGCCAGCAGTGGTCAGGACAGCCAAACGTGGTATGGCTACACCTTC. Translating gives CASSGQDSQTWYGYTF.

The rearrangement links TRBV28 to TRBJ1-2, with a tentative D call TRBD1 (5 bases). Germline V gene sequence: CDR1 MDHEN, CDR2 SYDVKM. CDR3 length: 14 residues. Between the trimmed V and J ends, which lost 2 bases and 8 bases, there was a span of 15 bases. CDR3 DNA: TGTGCCAGCAGTTTAGATCAGGTTCCAGGGGGCTACACCTTC. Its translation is CASSLDQVPGGYTF.

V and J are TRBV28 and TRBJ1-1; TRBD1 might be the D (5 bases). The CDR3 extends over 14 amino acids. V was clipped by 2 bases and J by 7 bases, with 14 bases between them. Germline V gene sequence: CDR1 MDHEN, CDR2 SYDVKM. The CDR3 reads CASSLIAGPVEAFF. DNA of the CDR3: TGTGCCAGCAGTTTAATAGCAGGGCCCGTTGAAGCTTTCTTT. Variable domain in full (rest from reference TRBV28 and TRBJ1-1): DVKVTQSSRYLVKRTGEKVFLECVQDMDHENMFWYRQDPGLGLRLIYFSYDVKMKEKGDIPEGYSVSREKKERFSLILESASTNQTSMYLCASSLIAGPVEAFFGQGTRLTVV.

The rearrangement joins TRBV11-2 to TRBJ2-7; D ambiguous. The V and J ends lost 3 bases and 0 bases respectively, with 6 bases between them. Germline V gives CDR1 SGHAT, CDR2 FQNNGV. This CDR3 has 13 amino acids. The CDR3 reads CASSLASSYEQYF. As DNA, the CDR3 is TGTGCCAGCAGCTTGGCTAGCTCCTACGAGCAGTACTTC.

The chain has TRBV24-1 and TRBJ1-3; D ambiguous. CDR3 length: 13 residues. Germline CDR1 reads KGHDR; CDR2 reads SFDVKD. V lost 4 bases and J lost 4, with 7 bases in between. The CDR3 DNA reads TGTGCCACCAGTGAGGCGGGGGGAAACACCATATATTTT. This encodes CATSEAGGNTIYF.